This T cell receptor beta chain emerged from a study of cytomegalovirus exposure and HLA in healthy donors. Study-wide results and caveats: With high specificity and sensitivity, the classifier reportedly diagnosed cytomegalovirus status. Rare TCR sequences dominated, though some public TCRs recurred in many donors.

Trimming at V came to 0 bases and at J to 4 bases, leaving 5 bases not matched to a gene. Looked up from germline, CDR1 is SGHNT and CDR2 is YYREEE (reference sequence). The CDR3 is 17 amino acids. Separate from the 666-subject first cohort, the approximately 130-subject validation cohort was the one that the donors belonged to. Measured with immunoSEQ multiplex PCR; TCRdb has only the in-frame clones, and not every one. This repertoire shows 250,000 to 400,000 clones, approximately 88% found once; its top ten account for roughly 0.96%. The sample holds one count of this clone. Its target is unknown. Sequencing was done on a sample of PBMCs. The chain joins TRBV5-4 to TRBJ2-3, with TRBD2 matching over 13 bases. This sequence was found in a man younger than 45 in good health and CMV-seronegative. The CDR3 DNA reads as TGTGCCAGCAGCTTGGGACTAGCGGGGGGCCGCGCAGATACGCAGTATTTT. Protein: CASSLGLAGGRADTQYF. The whole variable domain, filled in from reference TRBV5-4 and TRBJ2-3, reads ETGVTQSPTHLIKTRGQQVTLRCSSQSGHNTVSWYQQALGQGPQFIFQYYREEENGRGNFPPRFSGLQFPNYSSELNVNALELDDSALYLCASSLGLAGGRADTQYFGPGTRLTVL.